A selection of T cell receptor beta chains follows, all from one sample in a study of CD8 T cells in Susac syndrome. Each CDR3 protein is one row after TCRdb ran MiXCR on the immunoSEQ multiplex PCR reads. The sample includes roughly 150,000 distinct CDR3 sequences, 80% to 95% of them seen just once. Sample: CD4+ T cells from PBMCs. The receptors come from a human donor in good health. Both conserved end residues are part of each CDR3. The order of the fields is CDR3 protein, CDR3 length, V gene.

CASSLTASSYEQYF,14,TRBV3-1
CASSLGRLEDNQPQHF,16,TRBV7-7
CASSLWGGGAYNEQFF,16,TRBV27
CASSYSNQAALRETQYF,17,TRBV6-5
CASSLDSVYTQYF,13,TRBV11-2
CASRGGLAGDETQYF,15,TRBV2
CATSRDIGMNTEAFF,15,TRBV15
CASSLGQDREAFF,13,TRBV5-4
CASSVNRLGTQYF,13,TRBV9
CSATRGGTLGNTIYF,15,TRBV20-1
CSVGSPRGLDYGYTF,15,TRBV29-1
CASSLRGGPNTGELFF,16,TRBV5-1
CASSLEVGADTQYF,14,TRBV7-2
CSASGGLAPKTQYF,14,TRBV20-1
CASSYRDTVNTEAFF,15,TRBV6-5
CALRGAGMNTEAFF,14,TRBV30
CASSARTSGAETQYF,15,TRBV7-2
CASSLTGGQRLGSPLHF,17,TRBV7-8
CASSPSGGPPYEQYF,15,TRBV3-1
CASRGRNYGYTF,12,TRBV7-8
CASRRVLLVDTQYF,14,TRBV6-2/TRBV6-3
CASSLTSGYDTEAFF,15,TRBV12-3/TRBV12-4
CASSRFRGSVTEAFF,15,TRBV23-1
CATSDGHYGYTF,12,TRBV24-1